A single sample gave rise to the 10 T cell receptor beta chains below, sequenced in a study of beta chain features in type 1 diabetes. Overall study findings and caveats: Within each of all four CD4+ subsets, Type 1 diabetes patients had TCRB CDR3s that were moderately but significantly shorter.

cDNA synthesis used the whole RNA isolate, giving expressed TCRB sequences. Sequencing was performed with immunoSEQ multiplex PCR; in TCRdb, only in-frame clones are kept and a portion is missing. The sample has over 200,000 clones; about a tenth are singletons. These receptors are not linked to any known antigen. What was sequenced was naive CD4+ T cells from blood. The receptors shown here come from a man aged 30 to 45 with type 1 diabetes.

This clone has only a few counts. The V and J genes are TRBV5-6 and TRBJ2-7, with D maybe TRBD1 (5 bases). V shed 3 bases and J shed 6 bases, with 13 bases lying between them. The V gene's germline CDR1 is SGHDT and CDR2 YYEEEE. The CDR3 is 13 residues long. The CDR3 bases are TGTGCCAGCAGCTCTCAGGGCCCTCTCGAGCAGTACTTC. Translated: CASSSQGPLEQYF.

CDR3 loop: CASSQITQGYEQYF. The CDR3 nucleotides read TGCGCCAGCAGCCAAATCACACAGGGGTACGAGCAGTACTTC. The chain is built from TRBV4-1 and TRBJ2-7; 7 positions match TRBD1. The V gene's germline CDR1 is MGHRA and CDR2 YSYEKL. The V and J ends lost 2 bases and 4 bases, in that order; junction bases with no gene match: 5. The CDR3 runs to 14 residues.

The chain combines TRBV6-6 with TRBJ2-1; weak D call: TRBD1 (5 bases). The V gene's germline CDR1 is MNHNY and CDR2 SVGAGI (reference sequence). This CDR3 region has 15 residues. V was pared by 4 bases and J by 0 bases, with 10 bases between. The CDR3 bases are TGTGCCAGCAGTTTATACAGGAGCTCCTACAATGAGCAGTTCTTC. Residues: CASSLYRSSYNEQFF.

This clone was seen a handful of times. The chain has TRBV28 and TRBJ1-1; D might be TRBD1 (5 bases). This CDR3 contains 14 residues. Germline CDR1 MDHEN, CDR2 SYDVKM. V lost 2 bases and J 0 bases, leaving 7 bases between the germline ends. CDR3 in amino acids: CASSLAGMNTEAFF. In DNA form, the CDR3 reads TGTGCCAGCAGTTTAGCAGGGATGAACACTGAAGCTTTCTTT.

Turning to this clone: Different DNA sequences within this sample yield the same CDR3. The chain recombines TRBV5-1 with TRBJ1-1; 8 bases are shared with TRBD1. This CDR3 has 14 amino acids. The germline gives CDR1 SGHRS, CDR2 YFSETQ. Unmatched junction bases numbered 2, after V lost 4 bases and J lost 0 bases. The CDR3 coding sequence is TGCGCCAGCAGCGGACAGGGTTTGAACACTGAAGCTTTCTTT. Protein product: CASSGQGLNTEAFF.

This clone was observed a handful of times. J is TRBJ2-5 and V is TRBV18; D perhaps matches TRBD1 (6 bases). The CDR3 covers 15 residues. CDR1 is KGHSH and CDR2 is LQKENI in the germline V gene. Trimming stripped 6 bases from V and 4 bases from J, with 18 bases between. CDR3 in DNA: TGTGCCAGCTCGCCATTACAGGGCCCCCCAGAGACCCAGTACTTC. Protein product: CASSPLQGPPETQYF.

This clone was observed a few times. The chain joins TRBV5-1 to TRBJ2-7, with D possibly matching TRBD2 (5 bases). Between the trimmed V and J ends, which lost 4 bases and 2 bases, there was a span of 16 bases. The germline V gene has CDR1 SGHRS and CDR2 YFSETQ. The CDR3 is 15 amino acids. DNA for the CDR3: TGCGCCAGCAGCCCAGACGGGGTAGGGCCCTACGAGCAGTACTTC. Translated, it gives CASSPDGVGPYEQYF.

This clone was picked up a small number of times. This rearrangement joins TRBV4-2 to TRBJ1-1, with D possibly TRBD1 on 5 matching bases. CDR1 LGHNA and CDR2 YNFKEQ come from the germline V gene. The V end lost 0 bases, the J end lost 4 bases, and 9 bases lay between the germline ends. CDR3 size: 14 residues. CDR3 DNA: TGTGCCAGCAGCCAAGAAGGGGTGGTCACTGAAGCTTTCTTT. Amino acid sequence: CASSQEGVVTEAFF.

The table lists this clone with a few counts. The chain has TRBV21-1 and TRBJ1-2; the D call in the table, TRBD1, was not verified against the DNA. TRBV21-1 is listed as a pseudogene. This CDR3 is built from 13 residues. Written as DNA, the CDR3 is TGTGCCAGACAGACAGGGCTCGACTATGGCTACACCTTC. Its protein is CARQTGLDYGYTF.

The CDR3 sequence is CAIQLATSYEQYF. The CDR3 coding sequence is TGTGCCATTCAACTAGCGACCTCCTACGAGCAGTACTTC. The chain is built from TRBV28 and TRBJ2-7; TRBD2 matches 7 bases. The CDR3 totals 13 residues. Looked up from germline, CDR1 is MDHEN and CDR2 is SYDVKM. V shed 10 bases and J 0 bases; nucleotides not matched to a gene: 6.